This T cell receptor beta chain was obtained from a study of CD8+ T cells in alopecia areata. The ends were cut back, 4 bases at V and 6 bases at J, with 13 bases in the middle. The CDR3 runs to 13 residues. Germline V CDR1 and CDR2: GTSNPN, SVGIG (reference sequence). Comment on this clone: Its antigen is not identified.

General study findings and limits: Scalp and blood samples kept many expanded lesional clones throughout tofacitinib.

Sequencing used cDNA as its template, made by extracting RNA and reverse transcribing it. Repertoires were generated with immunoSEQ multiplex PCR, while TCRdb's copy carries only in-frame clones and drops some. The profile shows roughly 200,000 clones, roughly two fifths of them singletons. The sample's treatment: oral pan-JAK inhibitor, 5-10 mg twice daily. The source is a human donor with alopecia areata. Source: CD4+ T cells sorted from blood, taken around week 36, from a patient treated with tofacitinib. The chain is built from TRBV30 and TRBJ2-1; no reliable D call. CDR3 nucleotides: TGTGCCTGGACGGATCTAGAGAGCAATGAGCAGTTCTTC. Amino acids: CAWTDLESNEQFF.